Shown below are 14 T cell receptor beta chains from a single sample sequenced in a study of T cells in narcolepsy. Data came from immunoSEQ multiplex PCR; TCRdb stores just in-frame clones and leaves some out. The sample contains around 30,000 clones, over 80% of which appear only once. Sequencing input: CD45RA- memory CD4+ T cells from PBMCs. The receptors derive from a human donor with narcolepsy.

The rearrangement links TRBV6-5 to TRBJ1-3; TRBD1 aligns across 8 bases. Germline V gives CDR1 MNHEY, CDR2 SVGAGI. The CDR3 is 13 residues long. Trimming took 8 bases from V and 4 from J; bases not matched to a gene: 4. CDR3 amino acids: CASDRGLGNTIYF. The CDR3 nucleotides read TGTGCCAGCGACAGGGGACTCGGAAACACCATATATTTT.

This clone appeared a few times. This sequence joins TRBV19 and TRBJ2-5; possible D gene TRBD1, 8 bases. The J call may be incorrect, as the DNA end agrees better with TRBJ2-7. The CDR3 is 15 amino acids. CDR1 is LNHDA and CDR2 is SQIVND in the germline V gene (reference sequence). The CDR3 bases are TGTGCCAGTAGCAAAACAGGGGGGGTAGCCTACGAGCAGTACTTC. Translation: CASSKTGGVAYEQYF.

The sample holds a few counts of this clone. The rearrangement links TRBV5-6 to TRBJ1-2; tentative D call: TRBD1 (5 bases). Trimming left V 4 bases short and J 2 bases short, with 12 bases between. Per the germline V gene, CDR1 is SGHDT and CDR2 is YYEEEE. The length of the CDR3 is 14 residues. CDR3 sequence reads: CASSRGDENYGYTF. For the CDR3, the DNA is TGTGCCAGCAGCCGGGGGGACGAAAACTATGGCTACACCTTC.

The V and J genes are TRBV15 and TRBJ1-1; D may be TRBD1 (5 bases). V was shortened by 1 base and J by 10 bases, with 10 bases between the two germline ends. This CDR3 region has 12 residues. Germline CDR1 reads LNHNV; CDR2 reads YYDKDF (reference sequence). Written as DNA, the CDR3 is TGTGCCACCAGCAGAGGTGAGGGGCGAGCTTTCTTT. Protein: CATSRGEGRAFF.

The V gene is TRBV5-1, the J gene TRBJ2-3, with D unclear. Germline values: CDR1 SGHRS, CDR2 YFSETQ. The CDR3 is 15 residues long. Between the trimmed V and J ends, which lost 0 bases and 0 bases, there was a span of 8 bases. CDR3 region: CASSLDFPSTDTQYF. The DNA of the CDR3 is TGCGCCAGCAGCTTGGACTTTCCTAGCACAGATACGCAGTATTTT.

The chain joins TRBV18 to TRBJ1-4, with unresolved D. Trimming pared 3 bases from V and 1 base from J, leaving 18 bases between. The CDR3 contains 18 residues. The V gene's germline CDR1 is KGHSH and CDR2 LQKENI. Here the CDR3 DNA reads TGTGCCAGCTCACCCTTTGGCCCAGCCCGAGTAACTAATGAAAAACTGTTTTTT. It translates to CASSPFGPARVTNEKLFF.

The CDR3 DNA follows: TGTGCCAGCATGTCACAGGGGGATTCACCCCTCCACTTT. This sequence encodes CASMSQGDSPLHF. The chain uses TRBV2 and TRBJ1-6; 8 bases agree with TRBD1. The trim removed 7 bases at V and 8 bases at J, leaving 4 bases unmatched. There are 13 residues in the CDR3. The germline gives CDR1 SNHLY, CDR2 FYNNEI.

In this sample, this clone turned up a few times. The chain recombines TRBV10-3 with TRBJ1-3; 11 bases align to TRBD1. With V trimmed by 6 bases and J by 0 bases, 10 bases remained unmatched. This CDR3 is 18 amino acids long. Germline V gene data show CDR1 as ENHRY and CDR2 as SYGVKD. The chain's CDR3 is CAISSGQGAYISGNTIYF. The DNA for the CDR3 is TGTGCCATCAGCTCAGGACAGGGGGCTTACATCTCTGGAAACACCATATATTTT.

The gene calls are TRBV7-9 and TRBJ2-1, with 13 nucleotides matching TRBD2. Germline V gene lookup returns CDR1 SEHNR and CDR2 FQNEAQ (reference sequence). After removal of 6 bases from V and 8 bases from J, the junction contained 16 bases not matched to a gene. The CDR3 totals 18 residues. CDR3 protein: CASSSGLAGASKVDEQFF. In DNA, the CDR3 is TGTGCCAGCAGTTCTGGACTAGCGGGGGCGTCTAAGGTGGATGAGCAGTTCTTC. Using reference TRBV7-9 and TRBJ2-1 for the parts outside the CDR3, the full variable domain is DTGVSQNPRHKITKRGQNVTFRCDPISEHNRLYWYRQTLGQGPEFLTYFQNEAQLEKSRLLSDRFSAERPKGSFSTLEIQRTEQGDSAMYLCASSSGLAGASKVDEQFFGPGTRLTVL.

This chain connects TRBV5-1 to TRBJ2-5, with D hard to call. Per the germline V gene, CDR1 is SGHRS and CDR2 is YFSETQ. The CDR3 has 12 residues. The germline V and J ends were trimmed by 5 bases and 2 bases, with 7 bases remaining between them. The CDR3 here is CASSQTQETQYF. The CDR3 nucleotides are TGCGCCAGCAGTCAGACTCAAGAGACCCAGTACTTC.

Only one count was recorded for this clone. In nucleotides, the CDR3 is TGTGCCAGCAGCCCCCGATTGGGGGATCGGTATGATGGCTACACCTTC. Protein: CASSPRLGDRYDGYTF. The chain couples TRBV7-9 to TRBJ1-2, with a tentative D call TRBD1 (5 bases). The germline V gene has CDR1 SEHNR and CDR2 FQNEAQ (reference sequence). This CDR3 contains 16 residues. Deletions cut 5 bases from V and 6 bases from J, with 22 bases between.

The genes are TRBV6-6 and TRBJ2-5; D remains unclear. The CDR3 extends over 12 amino acids. Germline V CDR1 and CDR2: MNHNY, SVGAGI (reference sequence). V dropped 8 bases and J dropped 0 bases, with 7 bases sitting between them. CDR3 residues: CASAVYQETQYF. Written as DNA, the CDR3 is TGTGCCAGCGCTGTTTACCAAGAGACCCAGTACTTC.

The chain carries TRBV28 and TRBJ2-7; D not certain. CDR1 is MDHEN, CDR2 SYDVKM, per germline. V lost 5 bases and J lost 0, with 17 bases in between. There are 16 residues in the CDR3. Here the CDR3 reads CASSLPSGPVSYEQYF. The CDR3 DNA is TGTGCCAGCAGTCTTCCCAGTGGGCCGGTCTCCTACGAGCAGTACTTC. The full variable domain, in which reference TRBV28 and TRBJ2-7 provide the parts outside the CDR3, is DVKVTQSSRYLVKRTGEKVFLECVQDMDHENMFWYRQDPGLGLRLIYFSYDVKMKEKGDIPEGYSVSREKKERFSLILESASTNQTSMYLCASSLPSGPVSYEQYFGPGTRLTVT.

The chain has TRBV6-1 and TRBJ2-7; D gene ambiguous. Trimming removed 6 bases from V and 0 bases from J, with 9 bases in between. The CDR3 sequence is 13 residues long. Germline assignment: CDR1 MNHNS and CDR2 SASEGT. DNA for the CDR3: TGTGCCAGCAGAAGGGCCGACTCCTACGAGCAGTACTTC. This gives the protein CASRRADSYEQYF.